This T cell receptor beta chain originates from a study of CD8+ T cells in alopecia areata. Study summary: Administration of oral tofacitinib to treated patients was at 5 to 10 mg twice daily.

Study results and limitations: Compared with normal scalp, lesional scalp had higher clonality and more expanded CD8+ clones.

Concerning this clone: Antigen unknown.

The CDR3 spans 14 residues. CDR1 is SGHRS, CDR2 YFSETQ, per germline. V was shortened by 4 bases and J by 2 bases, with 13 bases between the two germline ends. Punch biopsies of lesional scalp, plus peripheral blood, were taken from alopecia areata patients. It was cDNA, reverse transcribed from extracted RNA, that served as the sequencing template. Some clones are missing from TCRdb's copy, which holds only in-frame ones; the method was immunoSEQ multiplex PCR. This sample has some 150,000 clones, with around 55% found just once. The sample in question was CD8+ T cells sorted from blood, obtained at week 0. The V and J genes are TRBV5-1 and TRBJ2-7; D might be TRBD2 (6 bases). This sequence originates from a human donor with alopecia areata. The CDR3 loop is CASSGGVGPYEQYF. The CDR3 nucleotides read TGCGCCAGCAGCGGAGGGGTTGGGCCCTACGAGCAGTACTTC.